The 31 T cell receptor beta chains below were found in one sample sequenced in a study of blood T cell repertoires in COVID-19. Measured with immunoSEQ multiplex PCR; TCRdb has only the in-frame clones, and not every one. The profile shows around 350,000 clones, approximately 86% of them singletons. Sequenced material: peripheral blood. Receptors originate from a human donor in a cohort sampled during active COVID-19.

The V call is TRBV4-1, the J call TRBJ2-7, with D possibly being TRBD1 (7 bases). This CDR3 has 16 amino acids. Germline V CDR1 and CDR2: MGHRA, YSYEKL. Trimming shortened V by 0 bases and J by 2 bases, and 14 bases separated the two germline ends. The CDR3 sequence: CASSQDPQGGAYEQYF. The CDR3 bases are TGCGCCAGCAGCCAAGATCCCCAGGGGGGAGCCTACGAGCAGTACTTC.

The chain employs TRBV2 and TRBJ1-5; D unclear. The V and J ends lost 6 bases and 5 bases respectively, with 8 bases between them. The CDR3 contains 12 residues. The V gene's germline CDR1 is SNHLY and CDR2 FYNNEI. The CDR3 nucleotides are TGTGCCAGCAGAATTGGAGATCAGCCCCAGCATTTT. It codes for CASRIGDQPQHF.

CDR3 region: CAWSYGGRQPQHF. CDR3 DNA: TGTGCCTGGAGTTACGGGGGTAGGCAGCCCCAGCATTTT. The rearrangement uses TRBV30 and TRBJ1-5, with TRBD1 as a possible D gene (5 bases). Germline lookup yields CDR1 GTSNPN and CDR2 SVGIG (reference sequence). The CDR3 runs to 13 residues. V lost 2 bases and J 7 bases, leaving 12 bases between the germline ends.

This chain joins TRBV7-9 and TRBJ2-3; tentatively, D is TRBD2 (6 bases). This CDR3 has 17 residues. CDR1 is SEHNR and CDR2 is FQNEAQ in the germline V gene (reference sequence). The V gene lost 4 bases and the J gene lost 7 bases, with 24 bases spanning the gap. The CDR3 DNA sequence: TGTGCCAGCAGCTCGGGGAAAGCGGGTCCCCCGAGTAATACGCAGTATTTT. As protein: CASSSGKAGPPSNTQYF. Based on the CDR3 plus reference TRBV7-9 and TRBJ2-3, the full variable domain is DTGVSQNPRHKITKRGQNVTFRCDPISEHNRLYWYRQTLGQGPEFLTYFQNEAQLEKSRLLSDRFSAERPKGSFSTLEIQRTEQGDSAMYLCASSSGKAGPPSNTQYFGPGTRLTVL.

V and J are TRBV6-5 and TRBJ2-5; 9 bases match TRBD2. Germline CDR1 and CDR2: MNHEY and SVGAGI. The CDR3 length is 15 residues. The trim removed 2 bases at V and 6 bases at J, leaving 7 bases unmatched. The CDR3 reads CASSYRAGGLKTQYF. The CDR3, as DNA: TGTGCCAGCAGTTACCGGGCGGGAGGGCTAAAGACCCAGTACTTC.

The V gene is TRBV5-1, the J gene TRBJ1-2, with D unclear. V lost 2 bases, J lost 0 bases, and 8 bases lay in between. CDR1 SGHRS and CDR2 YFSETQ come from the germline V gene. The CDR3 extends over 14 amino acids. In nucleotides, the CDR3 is TGCGCCAGCAGCTTCACAGATTCTAACTATGGCTACACCTTC. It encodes CASSFTDSNYGYTF.

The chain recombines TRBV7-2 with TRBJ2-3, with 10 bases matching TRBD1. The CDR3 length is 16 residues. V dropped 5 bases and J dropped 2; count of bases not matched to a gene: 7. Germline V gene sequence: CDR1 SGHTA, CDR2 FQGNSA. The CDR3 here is CASSQRGTGDTDTQYF. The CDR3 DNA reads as TGTGCCAGCAGCCAAAGGGGGACAGGGGACACAGATACGCAGTATTTT.

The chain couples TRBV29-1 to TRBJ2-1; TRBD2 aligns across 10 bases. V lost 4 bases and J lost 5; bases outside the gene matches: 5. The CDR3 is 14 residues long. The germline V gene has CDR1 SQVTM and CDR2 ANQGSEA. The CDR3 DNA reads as TGCAGCGTTGTGAGGCTAGCGGGAGACAATGAGCAGTTCTTC. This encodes CSVVRLAGDNEQFF.

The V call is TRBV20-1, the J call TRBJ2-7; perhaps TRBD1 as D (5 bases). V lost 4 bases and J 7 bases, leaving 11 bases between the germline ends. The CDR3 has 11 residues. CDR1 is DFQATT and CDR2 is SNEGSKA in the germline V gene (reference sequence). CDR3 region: CSATDTEEQYF. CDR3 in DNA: TGCAGTGCTACGGACACGGAGGAGCAGTACTTC.

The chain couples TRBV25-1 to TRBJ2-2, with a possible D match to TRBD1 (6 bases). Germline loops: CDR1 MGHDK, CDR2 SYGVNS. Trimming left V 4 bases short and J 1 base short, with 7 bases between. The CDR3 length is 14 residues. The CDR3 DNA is TGTGCCAGCAGTGGACAGGAGAACACCGGGGAGCTGTTTTTT. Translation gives CASSGQENTGELFF.

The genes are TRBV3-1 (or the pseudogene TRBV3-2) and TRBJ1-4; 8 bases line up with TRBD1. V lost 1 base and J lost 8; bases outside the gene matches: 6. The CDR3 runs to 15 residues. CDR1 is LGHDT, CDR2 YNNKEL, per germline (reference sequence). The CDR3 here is CASSQGGQGFEKLFF. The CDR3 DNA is TGTGCCAGCAGCCAAGGAGGACAGGGTTTCGAAAAACTGTTTTTT.

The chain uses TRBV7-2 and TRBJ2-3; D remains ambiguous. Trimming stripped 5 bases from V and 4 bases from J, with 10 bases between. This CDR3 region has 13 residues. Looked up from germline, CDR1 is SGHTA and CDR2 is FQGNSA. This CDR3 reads CASSQAFPDTQYF. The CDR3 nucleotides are TGTGCCAGCAGCCAAGCCTTTCCAGATACGCAGTATTTT. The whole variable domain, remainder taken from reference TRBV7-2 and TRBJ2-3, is GAGVSQSPSNKVTEKGKDVELRCDPISGHTALYWYRQSLGQGLEFLIYFQGNSAPDKSGLPSDRFSAERTGGSVSTLTIQRTQQEDSAVYLCASSQAFPDTQYFGPGTRLTVL.

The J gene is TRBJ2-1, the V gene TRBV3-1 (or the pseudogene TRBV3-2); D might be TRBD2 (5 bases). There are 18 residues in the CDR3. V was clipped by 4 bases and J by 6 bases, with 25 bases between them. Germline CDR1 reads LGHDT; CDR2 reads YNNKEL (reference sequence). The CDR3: CASSPRARGRGRVNEQFF. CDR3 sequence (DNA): TGTGCCAGCAGCCCTAGGGCCCGAGGGAGAGGTCGGGTCAATGAGCAGTTCTTC.

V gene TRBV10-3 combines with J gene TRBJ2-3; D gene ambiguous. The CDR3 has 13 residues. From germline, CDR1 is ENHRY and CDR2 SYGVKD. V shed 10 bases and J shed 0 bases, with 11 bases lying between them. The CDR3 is CATNGVSTDTQYF. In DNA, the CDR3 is TGTGCCACCAACGGTGTCAGCACAGATACGCAGTATTTT.

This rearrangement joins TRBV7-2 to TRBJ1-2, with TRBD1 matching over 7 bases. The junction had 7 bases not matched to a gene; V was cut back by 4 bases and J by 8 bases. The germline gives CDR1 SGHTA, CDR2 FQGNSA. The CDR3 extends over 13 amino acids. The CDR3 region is CASSSDRHSGYTF. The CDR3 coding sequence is TGTGCCAGCAGCTCGGACAGGCATAGCGGCTACACCTTC.

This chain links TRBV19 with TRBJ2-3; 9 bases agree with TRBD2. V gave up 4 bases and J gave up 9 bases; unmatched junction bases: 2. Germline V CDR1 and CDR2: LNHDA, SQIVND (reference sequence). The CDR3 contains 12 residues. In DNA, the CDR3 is TGTGCCAGTAGTACAACTAGCGGGACGCAGTATTTT. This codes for CASSTTSGTQYF.

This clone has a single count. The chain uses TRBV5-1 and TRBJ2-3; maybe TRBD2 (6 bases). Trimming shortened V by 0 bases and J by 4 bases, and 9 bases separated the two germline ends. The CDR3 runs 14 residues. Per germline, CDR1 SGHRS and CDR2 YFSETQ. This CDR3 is CASSLATGADTQYF. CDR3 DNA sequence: TGCGCCAGCAGCTTGGCTACGGGGGCAGATACGCAGTATTTT. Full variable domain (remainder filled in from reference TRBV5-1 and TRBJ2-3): KAGVTQTPRYLIKTRGQQVTLSCSPISGHRSVSWYQQTPGQGLQFLFEYFSETQRNKGNFPGRFSGRQFSNSRSEMNVSTLELGDSALYLCASSLATGADTQYFGPGTRLTVL.

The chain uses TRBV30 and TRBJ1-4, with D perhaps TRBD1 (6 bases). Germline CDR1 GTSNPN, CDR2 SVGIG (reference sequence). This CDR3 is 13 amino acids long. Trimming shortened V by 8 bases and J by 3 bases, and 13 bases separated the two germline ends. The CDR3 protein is CAVTGRANEKLFF. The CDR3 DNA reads TGTGCCGTAACAGGGCGGGCTAATGAAAAACTGTTTTTT. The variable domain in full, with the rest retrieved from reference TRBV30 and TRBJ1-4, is SQTIHQWPATLVQPVGSPLSLECTVEGTSNPNLYWYRQAAGRGLQLLFYSVGIGQISSEVPQNLSASRPQDRQFILSSKKLLLSDSGFYLCAVTGRANEKLFFGSGTQLSVL.

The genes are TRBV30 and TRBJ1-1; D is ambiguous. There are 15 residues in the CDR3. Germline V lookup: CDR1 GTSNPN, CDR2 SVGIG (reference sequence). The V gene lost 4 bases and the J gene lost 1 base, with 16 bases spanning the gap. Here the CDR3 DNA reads TGTGCCTGGACACGATTAGCGGGAGGGAACACTGAAGCTTTCTTT. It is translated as CAWTRLAGGNTEAFF.

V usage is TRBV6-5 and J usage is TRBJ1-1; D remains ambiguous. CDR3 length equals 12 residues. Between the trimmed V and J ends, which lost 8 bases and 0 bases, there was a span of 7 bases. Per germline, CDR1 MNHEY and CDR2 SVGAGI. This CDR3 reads CASWSLNTEAFF. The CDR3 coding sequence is TGTGCCAGCTGGAGCTTGAACACTGAAGCTTTCTTT.

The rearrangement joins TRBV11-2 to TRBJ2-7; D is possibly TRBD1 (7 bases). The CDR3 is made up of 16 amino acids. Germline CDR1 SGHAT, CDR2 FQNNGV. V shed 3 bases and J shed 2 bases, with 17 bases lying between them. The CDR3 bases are TGTGCCAGCAGCTTCCAAGGACAGGAGGGGACCTACGAGCAGTACTTC. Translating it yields CASSFQGQEGTYEQYF.

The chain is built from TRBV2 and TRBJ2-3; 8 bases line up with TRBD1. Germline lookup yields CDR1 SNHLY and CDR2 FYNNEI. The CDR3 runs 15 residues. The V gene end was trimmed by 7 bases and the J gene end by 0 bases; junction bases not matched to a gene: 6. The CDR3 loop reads CASKTDRGSTDTQYF. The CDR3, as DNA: TGTGCCAGCAAAACAGACAGGGGAAGCACAGATACGCAGTATTTT.

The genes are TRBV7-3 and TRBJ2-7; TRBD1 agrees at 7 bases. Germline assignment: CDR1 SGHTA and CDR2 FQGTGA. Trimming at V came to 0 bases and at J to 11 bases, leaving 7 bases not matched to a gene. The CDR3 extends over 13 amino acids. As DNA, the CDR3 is TGTGCCAGCAGCTTAACGAGACAGGGCTTCAAGTACTTC. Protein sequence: CASSLTRQGFKYF.

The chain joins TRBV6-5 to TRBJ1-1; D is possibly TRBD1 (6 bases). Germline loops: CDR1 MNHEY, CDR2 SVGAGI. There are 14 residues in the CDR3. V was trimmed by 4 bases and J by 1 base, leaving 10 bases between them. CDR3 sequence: CASSWGRTNTEAFF. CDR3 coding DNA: TGTGCCAGCAGTTGGGGGCGAACGAACACTGAAGCTTTCTTT.

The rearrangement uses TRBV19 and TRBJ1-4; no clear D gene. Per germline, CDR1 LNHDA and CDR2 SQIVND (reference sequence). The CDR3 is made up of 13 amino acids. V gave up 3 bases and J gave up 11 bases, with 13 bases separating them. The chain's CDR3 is CASSIRNARKLFF. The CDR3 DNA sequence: TGTGCCAGTAGTATCCGCAACGCTCGGAAACTGTTTTTT.

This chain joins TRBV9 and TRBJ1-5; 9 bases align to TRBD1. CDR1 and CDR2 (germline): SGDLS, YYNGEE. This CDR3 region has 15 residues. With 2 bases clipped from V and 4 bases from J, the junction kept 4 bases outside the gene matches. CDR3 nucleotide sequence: TGTGCCAGCAGCGTGGGGGGGACAGGGAATCAGCCCCAGCATTTT. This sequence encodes CASSVGGTGNQPQHF.

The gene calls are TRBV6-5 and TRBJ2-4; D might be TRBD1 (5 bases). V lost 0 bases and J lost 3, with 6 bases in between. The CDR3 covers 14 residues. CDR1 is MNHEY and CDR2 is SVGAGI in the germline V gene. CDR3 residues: CASSYSGDKNIQYF. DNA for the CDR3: TGTGCCAGCAGTTACTCAGGGGACAAAAACATTCAGTACTTC.

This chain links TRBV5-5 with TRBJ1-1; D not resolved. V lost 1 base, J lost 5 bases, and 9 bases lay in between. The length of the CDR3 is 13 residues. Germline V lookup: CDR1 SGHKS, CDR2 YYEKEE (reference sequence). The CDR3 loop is CASSLTRVTEAFF. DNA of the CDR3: TGTGCCAGCAGCTTGACGAGGGTGACTGAAGCTTTCTTT.

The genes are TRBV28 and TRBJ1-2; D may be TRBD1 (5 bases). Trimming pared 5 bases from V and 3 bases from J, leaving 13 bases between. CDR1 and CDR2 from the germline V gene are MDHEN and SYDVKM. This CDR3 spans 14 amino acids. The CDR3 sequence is CASSGAERDYGYTF. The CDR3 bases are TGTGCCAGCAGTGGGGCAGAGAGAGACTATGGCTACACCTTC.

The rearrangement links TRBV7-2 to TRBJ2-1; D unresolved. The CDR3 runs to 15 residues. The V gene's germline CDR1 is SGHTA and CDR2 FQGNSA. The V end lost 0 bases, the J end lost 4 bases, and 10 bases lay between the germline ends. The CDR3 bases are TGTGCCAGCAGCTTAGCCTCCCCCTTATACAATGAGCAGTTCTTC. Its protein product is CASSLASPLYNEQFF.

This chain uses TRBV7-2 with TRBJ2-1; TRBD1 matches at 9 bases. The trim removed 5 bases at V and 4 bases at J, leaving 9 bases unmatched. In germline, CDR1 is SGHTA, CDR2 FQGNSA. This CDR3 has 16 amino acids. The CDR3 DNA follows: TGTGCCAGCAGCCCCACGGACAGGGGCCCTTACAATGAGCAGTTCTTC. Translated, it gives CASSPTDRGPYNEQFF.